What follows are 26 T cell receptor beta chains derived from one specimen sequenced in a study of blood T cell repertoires in COVID-19. Assay: immunoSEQ multiplex PCR; the TCRdb copy retains only in-frame clones and omits some. The profile shows roughly 150,000 clones, 70% to 85% of them singletons. Specimen: PBMCs or T cells enriched from blood (not recorded which). These receptors were obtained from a woman aged 70-85 years in a cohort exposed to, infected with or recovered from COVID-19 (not recorded which).

This clone was picked up many times. The chain couples TRBV19 to TRBJ1-6; 8 nucleotides match TRBD1. The germline gives CDR1 LNHDA, CDR2 SQIVND (reference sequence). The CDR3 has 19 residues. V dropped 5 bases and J dropped 1; count of bases not matched to a gene: 13. This CDR3 reads CASSDEHGQGTSYNSPLHF. Written as DNA, the CDR3 is TGTGCCAGTAGTGACGAACATGGACAGGGAACGTCCTATAATTCACCCCTCCACTTT.

This clone has a single count. The chain carries TRBV7-9 and TRBJ1-2, with D possibly matching TRBD1 (6 bases). CDR1 is SEHNR, CDR2 FQNEAQ, per germline (reference sequence). The CDR3 contains 13 residues. V lost 5 bases and J lost 8, with 15 bases in between. As DNA, the CDR3 is TGTGCCAGCAGCGCGACAGGTTTAGGCGGCTACACCTTC. It encodes CASSATGLGGYTF.

The chain couples TRBV5-1 to TRBJ1-6; the match to TRBD1 covers 11 bases. Trimming removed 1 base from V and 8 bases from J; junction bases left unmatched: 2. The CDR3 sequence is 15 residues long. Germline lookup yields CDR1 SGHRS and CDR2 YFSETQ. The CDR3 region has the DNA TGCGCCAGCAGCTTGCCGGGACAGGGGGATTCACCCCTCCACTTT. Protein: CASSLPGQGDSPLHF. The variable domain in full, with the rest retrieved from reference TRBV5-1 and TRBJ1-6, is KAGVTQTPRYLIKTRGQQVTLSCSPISGHRSVSWYQQTPGQGLQFLFEYFSETQRNKGNFPGRFSGRQFSNSRSEMNVSTLELGDSALYLCASSLPGQGDSPLHFGNGTRLTVT.

The rearrangement uses TRBV2 and TRBJ1-1, with D maybe TRBD1 (5 bases). The CDR3 consists of 13 residues. V was trimmed by 7 bases and J by 2 bases, leaving 11 bases between them. Germline V gene sequence: CDR1 SNHLY, CDR2 FYNNEI. CDR3 DNA: TGTGCCAGCAAGACACAGGCAAACACTGAAGCTTTCTTT. Its protein product is CASKTQANTEAFF.

The chain recombines TRBV6-2 or TRBV6-3 with TRBJ1-2; perhaps TRBD1 as D (5 bases). The CDR3 totals 12 residues. Trimming pared 6 bases from V and 6 bases from J, leaving 11 bases between. CDR1 MNHEY and CDR2 SVGEGT come from the germline V gene. This CDR3 reads CASSQTANGYTF. The CDR3 nucleotides read TGTGCCAGCAGCCAGACAGCCAATGGCTACACCTTC.

The chain couples TRBV3-1 (or the pseudogene TRBV3-2) to TRBJ2-4, with D perhaps matching TRBD2 (5 bases). CDR3 size: 13 residues. The germline V gene encodes CDR1 LGHDT and CDR2 YNNKEL (reference sequence). Between the trimmed V and J ends, which lost 6 bases and 5 bases, there was a span of 11 bases. CDR3 protein: CASSSNGENIQYF. CDR3 nucleotides: TGTGCCAGCAGTTCCAACGGGGAAAACATTCAGTACTTC.

This clone was seen once. V and J are TRBV2 and TRBJ2-7; 11 nucleotides match TRBD2. The CDR3 runs 15 residues. Per the germline V gene, CDR1 is SNHLY and CDR2 is FYNNEI. J gave up 4 bases and V 6 bases, and 8 bases lay outside the gene matches. As DNA, the CDR3 is TGTGCCAGCAGACCCCAGGGACTAGCGGCTTACGAGCAGTACTTC. This sequence encodes CASRPQGLAAYEQYF.

The chain carries TRBV19 and TRBJ1-1, with D possibly TRBD1 on 5 matching bases. The germline V and J ends were trimmed by 4 bases and 5 bases, with 17 bases remaining between them. Germline CDR1 is LNHDA and CDR2 is SQIVND (reference sequence). This CDR3 has 15 amino acids. This chain's CDR3 is CASSTSTVLGTEAFF. The CDR3 coding sequence is TGTGCCAGTAGTACCTCGACAGTGTTAGGGACTGAAGCTTTCTTT.

The gene calls are TRBV28 and TRBJ2-7, with TRBD2 identical over 7 bases. The CDR3 is made up of 15 amino acids. V dropped 4 bases and J dropped 2; count of bases not matched to a gene: 8. Germline V gene sequence: CDR1 MDHEN, CDR2 SYDVKM. The CDR3 DNA is TGTGCCAGCAGTTCTCCGGGACTAAATACCTACGAGCAGTACTTC. Translating it yields CASSSPGLNTYEQYF.

This chain uses TRBV5-1 with TRBJ2-3; 9 bases align to TRBD2. The CDR3 has 16 amino acids. After removal of 4 bases from V and 0 bases from J, the junction contained 6 bases not matched to a gene. From germline, CDR1 is SGHRS and CDR2 YFSETQ. CDR3 nucleotide sequence: TGCGCCAGCAGCCGCCTAGCGGGGATTAGCACAGATACGCAGTATTTT. Residues: CASSRLAGISTDTQYF.

V gene TRBV19 combines with J gene TRBJ2-7, with D perhaps matching TRBD1 (5 bases). The CDR3 length is 14 residues. The germline V and J ends were trimmed by 6 bases and 1 base, with 13 bases remaining between them. CDR1 and CDR2 from the germline V gene are LNHDA and SQIVND (reference sequence). DNA of the CDR3: TGTGCCAGTAGCCCCTGGGGCAGTTCCTACGAGCAGTACTTC. Amino acids: CASSPWGSSYEQYF.

V gene TRBV10-3 combines with J gene TRBJ2-2; tentative D call: TRBD1 (6 bases). Trimming stripped 0 bases from V and 4 bases from J, with 9 bases between. The CDR3 runs 15 residues. From germline, CDR1 is ENHRY and CDR2 SYGVKD. This chain's CDR3 is CAISESSRGTGELFF. The CDR3 DNA reads as TGTGCCATCAGTGAGTCGAGCAGGGGCACCGGGGAGCTGTTTTTT.

The rearrangement links TRBV28 to TRBJ1-5; TRBD1 agrees at 7 bases. Germline loops: CDR1 MDHEN, CDR2 SYDVKM. V dropped 7 bases and J dropped 1; count of bases not matched to a gene: 4. CDR3 length equals 14 residues. CDR3 residues: CASIEDRSNQPQHF. The CDR3, as DNA: TGTGCCAGCATCGAGGACAGGAGCAATCAGCCCCAGCATTTT.

The V call is TRBV5-1, the J call TRBJ2-1, with D unclear. From germline, CDR1 is SGHRS and CDR2 YFSETQ. This CDR3 has 15 residues. With 2 bases removed from V and 1 base from J, the gap between germline ends came to 10 bases. As DNA, the CDR3 is TGCGCCAGCAGCTTATTAGACTTTTCCTACAATGAGCAGTTCTTC. It translates to CASSLLDFSYNEQFF.

There are a few counts of this clone. The chain has TRBV6-5 and TRBJ1-6, with D perhaps TRBD1 (5 bases). Trimming pared 6 bases from V and 8 bases from J, leaving 11 bases between. Per the germline V gene, CDR1 is MNHEY and CDR2 is SVGAGI. CDR3 size: 13 residues. CDR3 nucleotides: TGTGCCAGCAGAGGGGCAGGTGATTCACCCCTCCACTTT. It translates to CASRGAGDSPLHF.

The J gene is TRBJ2-1, the V gene TRBV28; possibly TRBD2 for D (6 bases). Germline CDR1 is MDHEN and CDR2 is SYDVKM. V was shortened by 4 bases and J by 7 bases, with 17 bases between the two germline ends. The CDR3 has 15 residues. CDR3 in DNA: TGTGCCAGCAGTTCCCCCGGGACTTCGAGGAATGAGCAGTTCTTC. Encoded protein: CASSSPGTSRNEQFF.

The CDR3 bases are TGTGCCAGCGCGGACAGAAAATATCAGCCCCAGCATTTT. The encoded protein is CASADRKYQPQHF. V is TRBV19 and J is TRBJ1-5; D is possibly TRBD1 (6 bases). Germline V lookup: CDR1 LNHDA, CDR2 SQIVND (reference sequence). Trimming shortened V by 9 bases and J by 5 bases, and 14 bases separated the two germline ends. This CDR3 has 13 residues.

The chain employs TRBV12-3 or TRBV12-4 and TRBJ2-1; weak D call: TRBD2 (5 bases). Trimming pared 6 bases from V and 8 bases from J, leaving 14 bases between. The CDR3 is 13 amino acids. DNA for the CDR3: TGTGCCAGCAGCCGGGGATCTTCTTATGAGCAGTTCTTC. It encodes CASSRGSSYEQFF.

The chain is built from TRBV24-1 and TRBJ2-5; D is perhaps TRBD2 (5 bases). This CDR3 contains 15 residues. Germline values: CDR1 KGHDR, CDR2 SFDVKD. The V end was cut by 4 bases, the J end by 8 bases, with 19 bases between. The CDR3 DNA sequence: TGTGCCACCAGTGAATATTCCGTGGCTGGAGGCACCCAGTACTTC. It is translated as CATSEYSVAGGTQYF.

The gene calls are TRBV9 and TRBJ1-1, with TRBD1 matching over 9 bases. This CDR3 has 15 residues. Germline CDR1 SGDLS, CDR2 YYNGEE. V was pared by 0 bases and J by 5 bases, with 5 bases of the junction left unmatched. The CDR3 bases are TGTGCCAGCAGCGTAGGGGACAGGGTAGGAACTGAAGCTTTCTTT. It translates to CASSVGDRVGTEAFF.

V and J are TRBV5-1 and TRBJ2-7; 9 nucleotides line up with TRBD2. CDR1 is SGHRS and CDR2 is YFSETQ in the germline V gene. Trimming removed 7 bases from V and 2 bases from J; junction bases left unmatched: 10. The CDR3 sequence is 15 residues long. CDR3 sequence reads: CASGYSSGTTYEQYF. The CDR3 DNA reads as TGCGCCAGCGGATATTCTAGCGGGACAACCTACGAGCAGTACTTC.

The genes are TRBV18 and TRBJ2-5, with D perhaps matching TRBD2 (6 bases). Germline values: CDR1 KGHSH, CDR2 LQKENI. V dropped 0 bases and J dropped 2 bases, with 10 bases sitting between them. This CDR3 has 15 residues. The CDR3 DNA reads as TGTGCCAGCTCACCACCGGGGGGTCGGCAAGAGACCCAGTACTTC. Encoded protein: CASSPPGGRQETQYF.

This clone appeared once. The chain combines TRBV7-9 with TRBJ1-4; no clear D gene. Germline V lookup: CDR1 SEHNR, CDR2 FQNEAQ (reference sequence). This CDR3 contains 11 residues. Trimming cost V 8 bases and J 8 bases, with 9 bases left between them. The CDR3: CASGPHEKLFF. The CDR3 DNA follows: TGTGCCAGCGGGCCCCACGAAAAACTGTTTTTT.

This chain connects TRBV11-2 to TRBJ2-1; 7 bases match TRBD1. This CDR3 has 15 amino acids. Germline V gene data show CDR1 as SGHAT and CDR2 as FQNNGV. V dropped 3 bases and J dropped 6; count of bases not matched to a gene: 8. The CDR3: CASSLMGQRLNEQFF. The CDR3 DNA follows: TGTGCCAGCAGCTTGATGGGACAGAGACTCAATGAGCAGTTCTTC. The variable domain in full, with the rest retrieved from reference TRBV11-2 and TRBJ2-1, is EAGVAQSPRYKIIEKRQSVAFWCNPISGHATLYWYQQILGQGPKLLIQFQNNGVVDDSQLPKDRFSAERLKGVDSTLKIQPAKLEDSAVYLCASSLMGQRLNEQFFGPGTRLTVL.

The chain links TRBV30 to TRBJ1-6; no clear D gene. Germline V gene data show CDR1 as GTSNPN and CDR2 as SVGIG (reference sequence). The CDR3 loop spans 15 amino acids. Trimming shortened V by 2 bases and J by 7 bases, and 15 bases separated the two germline ends. CDR3 bases: TGTGCCTGGAGTTTAGGTGGCTTCGGGAATTCACCCCTCCACTTT. Translation gives CAWSLGGFGNSPLHF.

The chain couples TRBV29-1 to TRBJ1-3; D perhaps matches TRBD1 (5 bases). Between the trimmed V and J ends, which lost 4 bases and 0 bases, there was a span of 10 bases. CDR3 length equals 14 residues. CDR1 and CDR2 from the germline V gene are SQVTM and ANQGSEA. The CDR3 region is CSVGDSYSGNTIYF. The CDR3 DNA reads TGCAGCGTTGGGGACTCCTACTCTGGAAACACCATATATTTT.